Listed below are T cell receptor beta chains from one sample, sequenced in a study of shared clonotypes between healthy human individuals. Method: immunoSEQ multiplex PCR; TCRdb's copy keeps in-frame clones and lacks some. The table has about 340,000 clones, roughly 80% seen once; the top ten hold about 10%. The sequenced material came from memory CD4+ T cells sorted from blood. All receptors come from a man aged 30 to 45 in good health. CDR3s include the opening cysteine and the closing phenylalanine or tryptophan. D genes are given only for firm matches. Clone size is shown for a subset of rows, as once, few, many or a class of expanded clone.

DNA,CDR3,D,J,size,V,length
TGTGCCAGTAGTTGGGGTTCCAAAGTAGCCAAAAACATTCAGTACTTC,CASSWGSKVAKNIQYF,.,TRBJ2-4,.,TRBV19,16
TGTGCCAGCGCTACCGGAGGGGCCCCCTACGAGCAGTACTTC,CASATGGAPYEQYF,.,TRBJ2-7,.,TRBV6-1,14
TGTGCCAGCAGTAAGGACAGGGACCATCAGCCCCAGCATTTT,CASSKDRDHQPQHF,TRBD1,TRBJ1-5,.,TRBV2,14
TGTGCCAGCAGCCTGGGACTAGGGCACTACGAGCAGTACTTC,CASSLGLGHYEQYF,TRBD2,TRBJ2-7,once,TRBV5-6,14
TGTGCCAGCAGTTACTCCCGGGGGACTGAAGCTTTCTTT,CASSYSRGTEAFF,.,TRBJ1-1,once,TRBV6-5,13
TGTGCCAGCAGCGCCCAGTCACAGCACGGGGAGCTGTTTTTT,CASSAQSQHGELFF,.,TRBJ2-2,.,TRBV9,14
TGTGCCAGCAGCGTAGTGGGGGCCTGGACAGATACGCAGTATTTT,CASSVVGAWTDTQYF,.,TRBJ2-3,many,TRBV9,15
TGTGCCAGCAGCCCTAGTTCCGGGACTAGCGCGATATTGGAGCTGTTTTTT,CASSPSSGTSAILELFF,TRBD2,TRBJ2-2,few,TRBV7-9,17
TGTGCCACGGCCGGACTATACACAGATACGCAGTATTTT,CATAGLYTDTQYF,.,TRBJ2-3,.,TRBV7-2,13
TGTGCCAGCAGCTCCTCCCCCACAGCTCTATTAAGCTCCTACGAGCAGTACTTC,CASSSSPTALLSSYEQYF,.,TRBJ2-7,many,TRBV7-9,18
TGTGCCTGGAATGACGTACCCGGGGAGCTGTTTTTT,CAWNDVPGELFF,.,TRBJ2-2,.,TRBV30,12
TGCAGCGTGTTCTTTGAGACAAGTCTCTCCTACGAGCAGTACTTC,CSVFFETSLSYEQYF,.,TRBJ2-7,few,TRBV29-1,15
TGTGCCAGCAGCCTAAGGGACAATTACTACGAGCAGTACTTC,CASSLRDNYYEQYF,.,TRBJ2-7,.,TRBV7-2,14
TGTGCCAGCTCACCCGGGACAGCAAGGGGTGAGCAGTACTTC,CASSPGTARGEQYF,TRBD1,TRBJ2-7,.,TRBV18,14
TGTGCCAGCAGTTACGGCCTTAGCAATCAGCCCCAGCATTTT,CASSYGLSNQPQHF,.,TRBJ1-5,.,TRBV28,14
TGCAGTGCTAGGGACAGGGTATTTCAGTTCTTC,CSARDRVFQFF,TRBD1,TRBJ2-1,few,TRBV20-1,11
TGTGCCAGCAGCCCCGGTACACCCACCGGGGAGCTGTTTTTT,CASSPGTPTGELFF,.,TRBJ2-2,.,TRBV5-6,14
TGTGCCAGCAGCGTAGGAAGGAATGAAAAACTGTTTTTT,CASSVGRNEKLFF,.,TRBJ1-4,.,TRBV9,13
TGTGCCAGCAGTGAGGGGACTCTACAAGAGACCCAGTACTTC,CASSEGTLQETQYF,.,TRBJ2-5,.,TRBV6-1,14
TGTGCCAGCACCCCGGGGGGGCGGGGGGCCTACGAGCAGTACTTC,CASTPGGRGAYEQYF,TRBD2,TRBJ2-7,.,TRBV28,15
TGTGCCAGTAGGGAGGGGGGCTTGTTTGTCAATCAGCCCCAGCATTTT,CASREGGLFVNQPQHF,.,TRBJ1-5,.,TRBV19,16
TGTGCCGGAGGACAGGGCACCTACAATGAGCAGTTCTTC,CAGGQGTYNEQFF,TRBD1,TRBJ2-1,.,TRBV7-9,13
TGTGCCAGCTCACAAACCCAGGCTACCTATGGCTACACCTTC,CASSQTQATYGYTF,.,TRBJ1-2,.,TRBV18,14
TGTGCCAGCAGCCTGGGCCACGCCGCCCATGAGCAGTTCTTC,CASSLGHAAHEQFF,.,TRBJ2-1,.,TRBV11-3,14
TGTGCCAGCAGTGACAGGGTCCCAGATACGCAGTATTTT,CASSDRVPDTQYF,.,TRBJ2-3,.,TRBV6-1,13
TGTGCCAGCGCTGCGGGAGGGGGACAGCAAAACATTCAGTACTTC,CASAAGGGQQNIQYF,TRBD2,TRBJ2-4,few,TRBV6-5,15
TGTGCCAGCAGCTTGACCGTACTAGCGGGGGGCACAGATACGCAGTATTTT,CASSLTVLAGGTDTQYF,TRBD2,TRBJ2-3,.,TRBV7-2,17
TGTGCCAGCAGCTTAGGGGCAGCCGGCTCTGGAAACACCATATATTTT,CASSLGAAGSGNTIYF,.,TRBJ1-3,.,TRBV7-9,16
TGTGCCAGCAGCCAAGAAAGCCAAAATGGGCGGGAGCAGTACTTC,CASSQESQNGREQYF,.,TRBJ2-7,.,TRBV4-2,15
TGTGCCAGCAATCCCGTCGCTAGAGCAGCTGAAGCTTTCTTT,CASNPVARAAEAFF,.,TRBJ1-1,few,TRBV5-6,14
TGCGCCAGCAGCTTGGCCCCGGGCTACAATGAGCAGTTCTTC,CASSLAPGYNEQFF,.,TRBJ2-1,once,TRBV5-1,14
TGTGCCAGCAGCTTAGGCTTAGGGCATGAGCAGTTCTTC,CASSLGLGHEQFF,.,TRBJ2-1,.,TRBV6-4,13
TGTGCCAGCAGACCGGGACTTCAAGAAAAACTGTTTTTT,CASRPGLQEKLFF,.,TRBJ1-4,few,TRBV6-1,13
TGTGCCAGCAGCTTTAGGGGGGGCGCTGGCTACACCTTC,CASSFRGGAGYTF,.,TRBJ1-2,.,TRBV5-8,13
TGCGCCAGCAGCCAAGGCGCAGACAGCGGCTATGGCTACACCTTC,CASSQGADSGYGYTF,.,TRBJ1-2,.,TRBV4-3,15
TGTGCCAGCAGTTTAAGCGGGCCAGAAGAGGCCCAGTACTTC,CASSLSGPEEAQYF,.,TRBJ2-5,few,TRBV27,14
TGTGCCAGCAGCCAAGACGTGTCTGGGACGGGAGCCTACGAGCAGTACTTC,CASSQDVSGTGAYEQYF,.,TRBJ2-7,once,TRBV4-2,17
TGTGCCAGCAGGACGACAGGGGGCTACGAGCAGTACTTC,CASRTTGGYEQYF,TRBD1,TRBJ2-7,.,TRBV27,13
TGTGCCAGCAGTTTGTGGACAGGGGCAGGCTACGAGCAGTACTTC,CASSLWTGAGYEQYF,TRBD1,TRBJ2-7,.,TRBV27,15
TGTGCCAGCAGCTTGGACTCTGGGGCCAACGTCCTGACTTTC,CASSLDSGANVLTF,.,TRBJ2-6,.,TRBV7-8,14
TGCAGCGTCCCCCCCCGGGGACTGCATTACAAAGAGACCCAGTACTTC,CSVPPRGLHYKETQYF,.,TRBJ2-5,.,TRBV29-1,16
TGTGCCAGCAGCTTGGGACAGACAACTAATGAAAAACTGTTTTTT,CASSLGQTTNEKLFF,.,TRBJ1-4,.,TRBV5-6,15
TGCGCCAGCAGCTCGGGACTCGCCGCCCGCACAGATACGCAGTATTTT,CASSSGLAARTDTQYF,.,TRBJ2-3,.,TRBV5-1,16
TGTGCCAGCAGCCAGCGCGGTGAGCAGTTCTTC,CASSQRGEQFF,.,TRBJ2-1,.,TRBV4-2,11
TGTGCCAGCAGCTCCCCCCCGGGCGGGAGTATCGGCACCGGGGAGCTGTTTTTT,CASSSPPGGSIGTGELFF,TRBD2,TRBJ2-2,few,TRBV7-3,18
TGTGCCAGCAGTTTAAATAGGCTGGTTAACACCGGGGAGCTGTTTTTT,CASSLNRLVNTGELFF,.,TRBJ2-2,few,TRBV28,16
TGTGCCATCAGTCCAGGGAGGGGAAAAGAGACCCAGTACTTC,CAISPGRGKETQYF,TRBD2,TRBJ2-5,.,TRBV10-3,14
TGTGCCAGCAGGGGATTTAGCGGGGGGTCCTACAATGAGCAGTTCTTC,CASRGFSGGSYNEQFF,TRBD2,TRBJ2-1,.,TRBV28,16
TGTGACCCCAAGGGGACTTACGAGCAGTACTTC,CDPKGTYEQYF,.,TRBJ2-7,many,TRBV11-3,11
TGCGCCAGCAGTGTTGGGCGTGACGGTGAGCAGTTCTTC,CASSVGRDGEQFF,.,TRBJ2-1,few,TRBV10-1,13
TGTGCCAGCAGCATTCAGGGGGCAGATACGCAGTATTTT,CASSIQGADTQYF,TRBD1,TRBJ2-3,.,TRBV7-2,13
TGCGCCAGCACCAGGGACGGTCGCTCCTACGAGCAGTACTTC,CASTRDGRSYEQYF,.,TRBJ2-7,.,TRBV5-1,14
TGTGCCAGCAGTTACCCCTTCACTAGCGAGGTAGTGGAGACCCAGTACTTC,CASSYPFTSEVVETQYF,TRBD2,TRBJ2-5,few,TRBV28,17
TGCGCCAGCAGCTTGGGGGGTTGGAATGAGCAGTTCTTC,CASSLGGWNEQFF,.,TRBJ2-1,.,TRBV5-1,13